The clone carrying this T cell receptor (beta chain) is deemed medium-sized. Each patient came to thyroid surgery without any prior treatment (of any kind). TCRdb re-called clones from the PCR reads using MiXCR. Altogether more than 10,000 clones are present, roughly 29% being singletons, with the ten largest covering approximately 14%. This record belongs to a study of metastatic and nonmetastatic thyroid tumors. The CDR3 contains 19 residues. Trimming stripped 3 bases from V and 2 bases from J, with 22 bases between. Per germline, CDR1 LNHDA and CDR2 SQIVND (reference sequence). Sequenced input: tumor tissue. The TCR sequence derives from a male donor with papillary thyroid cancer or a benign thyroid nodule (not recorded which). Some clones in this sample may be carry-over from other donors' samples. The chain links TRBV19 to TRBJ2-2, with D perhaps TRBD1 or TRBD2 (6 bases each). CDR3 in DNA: TGTGCCAGTAGTATCTGGGACACCGGGGGTCGAGTAAACACCGGGGAGCTGTTTTTT. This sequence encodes CASSIWDTGGRVNTGELFF.